This T cell receptor beta chain was sequenced for a study of blood T cells in healthy people across ages. Findings and caveats of the study: Estimates of total diversity, which came from one million sequenced T cells, were considered to be underestimates.

V shed 1 base and J shed 8 bases, with 7 bases lying between them. CDR3 size: 12 residues. Germline lookup yields CDR1 SGDLS and CDR2 YYNGEE. Comment on this clonotype: Antigen: not known.

Alongside a J-beta primer mix, a sample-barcoded 5' primer served in a second PCR lasting roughly 7 to 11 cycles. The yield of each sample was at least 2.5 million CDR3-containing paired-end reads. TCRdb reprocessed the 5' RACE reads with MiXCR, giving one entry per CDR3 protein. In the table there are about 1.7 million distinct CDR3 sequences, approximately 30% of which are singletons. The V gene is TRBV9, the J gene TRBJ2-1; D is ambiguous. This clonotype was obtained from a woman in her 30s in good health. The sample was blood. The CDR3 loop reads CASSVSSYEQFF. For the CDR3, the DNA is TGTGCCAGCAGCGTAAGCTCCTATGAGCAGTTCTTC.